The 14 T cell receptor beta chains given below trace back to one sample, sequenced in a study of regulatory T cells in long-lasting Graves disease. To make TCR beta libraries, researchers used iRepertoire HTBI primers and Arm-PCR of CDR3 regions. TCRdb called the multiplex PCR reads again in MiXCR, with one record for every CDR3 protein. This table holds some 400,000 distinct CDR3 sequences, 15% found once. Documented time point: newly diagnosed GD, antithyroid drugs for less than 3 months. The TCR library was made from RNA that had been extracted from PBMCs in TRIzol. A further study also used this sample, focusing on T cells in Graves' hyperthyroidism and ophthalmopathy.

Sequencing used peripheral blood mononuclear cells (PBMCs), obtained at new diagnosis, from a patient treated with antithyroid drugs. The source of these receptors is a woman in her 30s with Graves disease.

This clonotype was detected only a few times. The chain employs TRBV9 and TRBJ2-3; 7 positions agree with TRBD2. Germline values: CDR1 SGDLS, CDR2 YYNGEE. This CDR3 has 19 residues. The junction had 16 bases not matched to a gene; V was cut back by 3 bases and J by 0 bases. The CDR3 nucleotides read TGTGCCAGCAGCGCCACTGGAATAACCCTAGCGGCTAGCACAGATACGCAGTATTTT. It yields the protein CASSATGITLAASTDTQYF.

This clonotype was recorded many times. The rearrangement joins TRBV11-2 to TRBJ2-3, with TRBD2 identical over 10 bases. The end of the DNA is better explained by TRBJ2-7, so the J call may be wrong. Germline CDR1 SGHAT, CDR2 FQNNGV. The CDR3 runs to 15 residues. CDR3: CASRGPAGGPDEQYF. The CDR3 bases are TGTGCCAGCAGAGGACCAGCGGGAGGGCCGGACGAGCAGTACTTC.

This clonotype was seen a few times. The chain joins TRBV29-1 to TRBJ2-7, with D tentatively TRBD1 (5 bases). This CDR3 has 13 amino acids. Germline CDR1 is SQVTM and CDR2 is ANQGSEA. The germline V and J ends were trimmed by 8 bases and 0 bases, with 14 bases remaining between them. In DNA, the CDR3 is TGCAGCCTCACGGACAAGCGCTCCTACGAGCAGTACTTC. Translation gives CSLTDKRSYEQYF.

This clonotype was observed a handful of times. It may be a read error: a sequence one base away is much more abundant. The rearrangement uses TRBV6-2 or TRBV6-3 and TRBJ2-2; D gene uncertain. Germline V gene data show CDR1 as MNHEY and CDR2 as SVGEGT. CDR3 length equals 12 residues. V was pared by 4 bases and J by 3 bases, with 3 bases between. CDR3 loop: CASSWHTGELFF. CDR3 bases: TGTGCCAGCAGTTGGCACACCGGGGAGCTGTTTTTT.

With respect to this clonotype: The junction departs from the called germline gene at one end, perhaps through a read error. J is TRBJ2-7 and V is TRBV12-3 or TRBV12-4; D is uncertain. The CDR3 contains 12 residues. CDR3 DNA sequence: TGTGCCAGCACCCCCAACCCCTACAAGCAGTACTTC. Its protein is CASTPNPYKQYF.

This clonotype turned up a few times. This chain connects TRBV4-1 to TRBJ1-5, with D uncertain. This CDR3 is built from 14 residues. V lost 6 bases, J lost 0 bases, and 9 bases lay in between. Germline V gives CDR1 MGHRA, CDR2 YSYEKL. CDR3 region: CASSTQTSNQPQHF. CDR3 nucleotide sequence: TGCGCCAGCAGTACGCAGACTAGCAATCAGCCCCAGCATTTT.

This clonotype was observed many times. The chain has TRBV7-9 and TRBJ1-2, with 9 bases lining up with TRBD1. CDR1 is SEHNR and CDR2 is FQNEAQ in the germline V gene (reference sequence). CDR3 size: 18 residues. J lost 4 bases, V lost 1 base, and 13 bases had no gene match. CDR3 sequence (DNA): TGTGCCAGCAGCTTAGAATCCTACAGGGGGCGACGGGGCTATGGCTACACCTTC. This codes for CASSLESYRGRRGYGYTF.

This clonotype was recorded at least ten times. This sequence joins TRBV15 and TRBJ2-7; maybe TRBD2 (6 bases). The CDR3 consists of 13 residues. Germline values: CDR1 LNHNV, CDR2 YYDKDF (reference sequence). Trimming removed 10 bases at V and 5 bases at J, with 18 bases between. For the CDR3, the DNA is TGTGCCATTGCGGGACGCAGCATTGACGAGCAGTACTTC. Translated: CAIAGRSIDEQYF.

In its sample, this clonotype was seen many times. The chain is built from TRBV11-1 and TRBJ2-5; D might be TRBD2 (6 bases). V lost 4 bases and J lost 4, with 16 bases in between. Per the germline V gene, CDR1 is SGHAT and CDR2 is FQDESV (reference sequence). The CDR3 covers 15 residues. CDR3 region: CASSSSGLLTETQYF. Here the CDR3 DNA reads TGTGCCAGCAGCTCCTCGGGACTCCTGACAGAGACCCAGTACTTC.

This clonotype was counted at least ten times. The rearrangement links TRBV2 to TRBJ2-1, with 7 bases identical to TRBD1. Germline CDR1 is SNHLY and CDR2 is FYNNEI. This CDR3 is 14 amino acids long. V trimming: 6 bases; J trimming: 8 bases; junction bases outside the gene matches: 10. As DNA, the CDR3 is TGTGCCAGCAGGACCGGGACAGTTCGGGATGAGCAGTTCTTC. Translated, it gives CASRTGTVRDEQFF. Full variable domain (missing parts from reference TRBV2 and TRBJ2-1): EPEVTQTPSHQVTQMGQEVILRCVPISNHLYFYWYRQILGQKVEFLVSFYNNEISEKSEIFDDQFSVERPDGSNFTLKIRSTKLEDSAMYFCASRTGTVRDEQFFGPGTRLTVL.

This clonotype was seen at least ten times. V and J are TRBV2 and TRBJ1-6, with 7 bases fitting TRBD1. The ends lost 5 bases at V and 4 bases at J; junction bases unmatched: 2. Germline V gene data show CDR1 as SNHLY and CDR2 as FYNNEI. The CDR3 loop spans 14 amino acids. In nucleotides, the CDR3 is TGTGCCAGCAGTACGGGACAGTATAATTCACCCCTCCACTTT. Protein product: CASSTGQYNSPLHF.

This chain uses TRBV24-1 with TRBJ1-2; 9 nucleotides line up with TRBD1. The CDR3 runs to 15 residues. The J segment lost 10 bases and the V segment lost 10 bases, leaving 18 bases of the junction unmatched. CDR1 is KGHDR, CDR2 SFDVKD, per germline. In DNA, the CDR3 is TGTGCCACTCAGATCCCGGGACAGGGATCTATGGACTACACCTTC. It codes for CATQIPGQGSMDYTF.

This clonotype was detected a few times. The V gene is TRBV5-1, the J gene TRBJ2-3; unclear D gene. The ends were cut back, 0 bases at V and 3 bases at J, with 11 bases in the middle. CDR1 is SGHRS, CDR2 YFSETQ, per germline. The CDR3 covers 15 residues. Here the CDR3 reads CASSLGRIVTDTQYF. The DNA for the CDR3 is TGCGCCAGCAGCTTGGGGCGTATCGTAACAGATACGCAGTATTTT.

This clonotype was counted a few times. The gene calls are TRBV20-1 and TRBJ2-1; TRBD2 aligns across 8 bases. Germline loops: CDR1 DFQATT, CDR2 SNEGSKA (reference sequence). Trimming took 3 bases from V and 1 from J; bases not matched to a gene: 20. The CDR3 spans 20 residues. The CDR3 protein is CSARAARGEAGERSYNEQFF. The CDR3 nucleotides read TGCAGTGCTAGGGCCGCACGGGGGGAAGCGGGAGAAAGGTCCTACAATGAGCAGTTCTTC.